This T cell receptor (beta chain) is drawn from a study of identical twins. The CDR3 extends over 14 amino acids. Germline assignment: CDR1 SGHRS and CDR2 YFSETQ. Trimming at V came to 4 bases and at J to 6 bases, leaving 5 bases not matched to a gene. This clonotype showed up many times. TCRdb re-called the 5' RACE reads through MiXCR, storing one row per CDR3 protein. The table has approximately 630,000 distinct CDR3 sequences, around 7.4% seen once. These same data were also listed under a study on yellow fever vaccine responses in identical twins.

The sample consisted of PBMCs. This receptor was obtained from a woman between 18 and 30 years old in good health. The chain couples TRBV5-1 to TRBJ2-1, with 9 nucleotides matching TRBD2. The DNA of the CDR3 is TGCGCCAGCAGCGGCGGGGGGGCCGGCAATGAGCAGTTCTTC. Its translation is CASSGGGAGNEQFF.